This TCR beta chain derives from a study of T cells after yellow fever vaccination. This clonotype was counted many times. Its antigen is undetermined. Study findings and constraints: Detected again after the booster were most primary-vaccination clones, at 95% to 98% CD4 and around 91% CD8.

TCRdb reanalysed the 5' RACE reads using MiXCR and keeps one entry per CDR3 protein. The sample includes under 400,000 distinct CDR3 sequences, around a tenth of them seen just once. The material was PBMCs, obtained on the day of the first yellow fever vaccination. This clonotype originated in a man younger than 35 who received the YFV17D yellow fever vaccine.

Here the CDR3 reads CSANSAGTTDTQYF. The CDR3 bases are TGCAGTGCTAATTCGGCGGGTACTACAGATACGCAGTATTTT. The chain is built from TRBV20-1 and TRBJ2-3; D is perhaps TRBD2 (5 bases). In germline, CDR1 is DFQATT, CDR2 SNEGSKA (reference sequence). The CDR3 is 14 amino acids. V lost 4 bases, J lost 3 bases, and 14 bases lay in between.